This note documents a single TCR beta chain sequence. Its antigen is not known. Assay used: immunoSEQ multiplex PCR; TCRdb lists only in-frame clones, some missing. The table has 95,000 to 100,000 clones, approximately 84% seen once. These data belong to a study of T cell responses to AZD1222 COVID-19 vaccine. Study results and limitations: At baseline, seropositivity was found in only a handful of AZD1222 recipients. Spike was spanned by vaccine-associated CD4 TCRs, with dominance at 160-218 and 743-854.

Trimming left V 4 bases short and J 4 bases short, with 7 bases between. The CDR3 is 13 amino acids. Per germline, CDR1 KGHDR and CDR2 SFDVKD. The material was peripheral blood, obtained 28 days after the second AZD1222 dose. This receptor was taken from an adult who received the AZD1222 COVID-19 vaccine. This chain links TRBV24-1 with TRBJ1-5; D not resolved. The CDR3 bases are TGTGCCACCAGTGAACGGTCGAATCAGCCCCAGCATTTT. Its protein is CATSERSNQPQHF.